Listed below are T cell receptor beta chains from one sample, sequenced in a study of cytomegalovirus exposure and HLA in healthy donors. Assay used: immunoSEQ multiplex PCR; TCRdb lists only in-frame clones, some missing. The sample has approximately 84,000 clones; around 78% are singletons. The sequenced material came from PBMCs. These receptors all stem from a male donor in good health and CMV-seropositive. The CDR3 runs from the conserved cysteine through the conserved F or W. Each record gives: J gene, CDR3 length, D gene, clone size, V gene, CDR3 protein, CDR3 DNA. The D gene is left open where the match is weak. Rows may omit the clone size; those that give it use once, few, many or a size class.

>TRBJ2-5|17|TRBD2|.|TRBV28
CASTQGLAGGYQETQYF
TGTGCCAGCACCCAGGGACTAGCGGGAGGGTACCAAGAGACCCAGTACTTC
>TRBJ2-5|15|TRBD2|once|TRBV27
CASSLRLAGVETQYF
TGTGCCAGCAGTTTACGACTAGCGGGAGTAGAGACCCAGTACTTC
>TRBJ2-2|16|.|.|TRBV6-4
CASSESTGGFPGELFF
TGTGCCAGCAGTGAATCGACAGGAGGCTTCCCCGGGGAGCTGTTTTTT
>TRBJ2-1|17|TRBD2|.|TRBV19
CASGTSGRGWKHNEQFF
TGTGCCAGCGGGACTAGCGGGAGAGGTTGGAAACACAATGAGCAGTTCTTC
>TRBJ2-2|16|.|.|TRBV18
CASSPAGRTDTGELFF
TGTGCCAGCTCACCTGCAGGGAGGACGGACACCGGGGAGCTGTTTTTT
>TRBJ2-7|14|TRBD2|.|TRBV6-5
CASRPSGSRREQYF
TGTGCCAGCAGACCTAGCGGGAGCCGTCGCGAGCAGTACTTC
>TRBJ2-1|13|.|.|TRBV9
CASSGSFSNEQFF
TGTGCCAGCAGCGGTAGTTTTTCCAATGAGCAGTTCTTC
>TRBJ1-2|16|TRBD1|once|TRBV7-9
CASSLGGQGEYYGYTF
TGTGCCAGCAGCTTAGGGGGACAGGGAGAGTACTATGGCTACACCTTC
>TRBJ1-1|14|.|.|TRBV28
CASSFKPLQYEAFF
TGTGCCAGCAGTTTCAAACCCCTCCAGTATGAAGCTTTCTTT
>TRBJ2-1|15|TRBD1|.|TRBV28
CASSHRDRGRSEQFF
TGTGCCAGCAGTCACCGGGACAGGGGGCGGAGTGAGCAGTTCTTC
>TRBJ2-1|13|.|.|TRBV19
CASSTSGVTEQFF
TGTGCCAGTAGTACGTCAGGGGTTACTGAGCAGTTCTTC
>TRBJ2-5|14|.|.|TRBV4-1
CASSQVEAAGTQYF
TGCGCCAGCAGCCAAGTAGAGGCGGCCGGGACCCAGTACTTC
>TRBJ2-7|14|TRBD1|few|TRBV5-1
CASSSDREMGEQYF
TGCGCCAGCAGCTCAGACAGGGAAATGGGCGAGCAGTACTTC
>TRBJ1-1|14|.|.|TRBV14
CASSPVRGGTEAFF
TGTGCCAGCAGTCCGGTACGTGGGGGGACTGAAGCTTTCTTT
>TRBJ2-2|17|TRBD2|.|TRBV2
CASSELGGSVGTGELFF
TGTGCCAGCAGTGAACTGGGCGGGAGTGTTGGCACCGGGGAGCTGTTTTTT
>TRBJ2-1|16|.|.|TRBV6-4
CASSDSAETSYNEQFF
TGTGCCAGCAGTGACTCAGCGGAGACCTCCTACAATGAGCAGTTCTTC
>TRBJ1-1|13|TRBD1|.|TRBV19
CASSKTGWTEAFF
TGTGCCAGTAGTAAGACAGGGTGGACTGAAGCTTTCTTT
>TRBJ2-2|13|.|.|TRBV5-4
CASSPVIAGELFF
TGTGCCAGCAGCCCCGTTATCGCGGGGGAGCTGTTTTTT
>TRBJ2-2|13|.|.|TRBV6-4
CASSPTRAGELFF
TGTGCCAGCAGTCCAACCAGGGCCGGGGAGCTGTTTTTT
>TRBJ1-5|15|TRBD1|.|TRBV6-5
CASSIGTGGGQPQHF
TGTGCCAGCAGTATAGGGACAGGGGGAGGTCAGCCCCAGCATTTT
>TRBJ2-2|17|TRBD2|.|TRBV28
CASSLWALAGGPGELFF
TGTGCCAGCAGTTTATGGGCCTTAGCGGGAGGGCCCGGGGAGCTGTTTTTT
>TRBJ2-2|12|TRBD2|.|TRBV29-1
CSVSSGSGELFF
TGCAGCGTTTCTAGCGGGAGCGGGGAGCTGTTTTTT
>TRBJ2-5|13|.|.|TRBV29-1
CSVEVPSQETQYF
TGCAGCGTTGAAGTACCCAGTCAAGAGACCCAGTACTTC
>TRBJ2-2|14|.|.|TRBV7-2
CASSSPMNTGELFF
TGTGCCAGCAGCTCCCCTATGAACACCGGGGAGCTGTTTTTT
>TRBJ2-4|15|.|.|TRBV6-1
CASSVSFREENIQYF
TGTGCCAGCAGTGTAAGTTTCAGGGAAGAAAACATTCAGTACTTC
>TRBJ2-6|16|TRBD2|.|TRBV25-1
CASSEILAGAANVLTF
TGTGCCAGCAGTGAAATCTTGGCGGGAGCTGCCAACGTCCTGACTTTC
>TRBJ1-5|13|TRBD1|.|TRBV28
CASSDRGKQPQHF
TGTGCCAGCAGTGACAGGGGAAAACAGCCCCAGCATTTT
>TRBJ2-6|18|TRBD1|once|TRBV19
CASSRIPGQGTGANVLTF
TGTGCCAGTAGTAGAATTCCGGGACAGGGGACTGGGGCCAACGTCCTGACTTTC
>TRBJ1-1|16|TRBD1|few|TRBV10-3
CAISGQGAKGNTEAFF
TGTGCCATCAGTGGACAGGGGGCGAAGGGGAACACTGAAGCTTTCTTT
>TRBJ2-7|15|TRBD2|.|TRBV28
CASSRAGGGYYEQYF
TGTGCCAGCAGCCGAGCGGGAGGGGGGTATTACGAGCAGTACTTC
>TRBJ1-5|13|.|once|TRBV30
CAWSVALNQPQHF
TGTGCCTGGAGTGTGGCATTGAATCAGCCCCAGCATTTT
>TRBJ2-1|13|.|.|TRBV7-3
CASSLLRRNEQFF
TGTGCCAGCAGCTTATTACGGAGGAATGAGCAGTTCTTC
>TRBJ2-2|12|.|.|TRBV28
CASTYSTGELFF
TGTGCCAGCACCTATAGCACCGGGGAGCTGTTTTTT
>TRBJ2-2|14|.|.|TRBV6-4
CASSDSANTGELFF
TGTGCCAGCAGTGATAGCGCAAACACCGGGGAGCTGTTTTTT
>TRBJ2-7|18|TRBD1|.|TRBV19
CASSFTAGTGLRDYEQYF
TGTGCCAGTAGTTTCACCGCCGGGACAGGCTTAAGGGACTACGAGCAGTACTTC
>TRBJ2-7|16|.|.|TRBV19
CASSIGVRTETYEQYF
TGTGCCAGTAGTATTGGGGTGAGGACAGAAACCTACGAGCAGTACTTC
>TRBJ2-3|15|TRBD2|.|TRBV7-9
CASSSGGLAADTQYF
TGTGCCAGCAGCTCGGGGGGGCTTGCTGCAGATACGCAGTATTTT
>TRBJ1-1|19|.|.|TRBV5-4
CASSRGVRAANSMNTEAFF
TGTGCCAGCAGCCGAGGTGTCAGGGCGGCTAACTCAATGAACACTGAAGCTTTCTTT
>TRBJ2-7|18|.|.|TRBV15
CATSRALGGGSLPSEQYF
TGTGCCACCAGCAGAGCGTTAGGAGGAGGCTCACTTCCCTCCGAGCAGTACTTC
>TRBJ1-2|15|.|.|TRBV19
CASSTPGLRLWGYTF
TGTGCCAGTAGTACCCCGGGACTCCGTCTTTGGGGCTACACCTTC
>TRBJ2-1|16|.|.|TRBV5-4
CASSTRTGTRYNEQFF
TGTGCCAGCAGCACGCGGACTGGCACACGCTACAATGAGCAGTTCTTC
>TRBJ2-7|17|.|.|TRBV27
CASSFGIGRGTVYEQYF
TGTGCCAGCAGTTTCGGCATTGGGAGGGGGACCGTCTACGAGCAGTACTTC
>TRBJ2-1|12|.|.|TRBV6-5
CASSNSYNEQFF
TGTGCCAGCAGTAATTCATACAATGAGCAGTTCTTC
>TRBJ2-7|14|.|.|TRBV7-8
CASSLAGGGDEQYF
TGTGCCAGCAGCTTAGCTGGAGGGGGGGACGAGCAGTACTTC
>TRBJ2-1|15|.|.|TRBV2
CASSDTKQRGNEQFF
TGTGCCAGCAGTGATACTAAGCAAAGGGGGAATGAGCAGTTCTTC
>TRBJ1-2|14|TRBD1|few|TRBV2
CASSAEQGGSGYTF
TGTGCCAGCAGTGCGGAACAGGGGGGATCAGGCTACACCTTC
>TRBJ2-2|15|TRBD2|.|TRBV28
CASSPSGTNTGELFF
TGTGCCAGCAGTCCTAGCGGGACTAACACCGGGGAGCTGTTTTTT
>TRBJ2-7|14|.|.|TRBV6-1
CASSGMAGIHEQYF
TGTGCCAGCAGTGGAATGGCAGGGATCCACGAGCAGTACTTC
>TRBJ2-3|16|TRBD2|.|TRBV5-4
CASTEGLAGGTDTQYF
TGTGCCAGCACCGAAGGACTAGCGGGAGGGACAGATACGCAGTATTTT
>TRBJ2-3|18|TRBD1|.|TRBV28
CASSLWDRGPLSTDTQYF
TGTGCCAGCAGTTTATGGGACAGGGGGCCATTATCCACAGATACGCAGTATTTT
>TRBJ2-6|16|.|.|TRBV5-1
CASSPDGGYGANVLTF
TGCGCCAGCAGCCCGGACGGGGGTTACGGGGCCAACGTCCTGACTTTC
>TRBJ2-2|14|.|.|TRBV5-4
CASSFWRRTGELFF
TGTGCCAGCAGCTTTTGGAGGCGAACCGGGGAGCTGTTTTTT
>TRBJ1-6|15|TRBD1|.|TRBV30
CAWVSLGQGISPLHF
TGTGCCTGGGTGAGCCTCGGACAGGGAATATCACCCCTCCACTTT
>TRBJ1-2|14|.|.|TRBV14
CASSQDAAYYGYTF
TGTGCCAGCAGCCAAGATGCGGCCTACTATGGCTACACCTTC
>TRBJ2-1|13|TRBD1|.|TRBV2
CASTPTGGPEQFF
TGTGCCAGCACCCCGACAGGGGGACCTGAGCAGTTCTTC
>TRBJ1-1|15|.|.|TRBV7-2
CASSFQGSVNTEAFF
TGTGCCAGCAGCTTTCAGGGTTCTGTGAACACTGAAGCTTTCTTT
>TRBJ1-3|18|.|.|TRBV6-1
CASSEVSAYWSSGNTIYF
TGTGCCAGCAGTGAAGTTTCCGCATACTGGAGCTCTGGAAACACCATATATTTT
>TRBJ2-4|16|.|few|TRBV6-5
CASSYSLRQATNIQYF
TGTGCCAGCAGTTACTCGCTTCGTCAGGCCACAAACATTCAGTACTTC
>TRBJ2-4|16|.|.|TRBV9
CASSFSQRREYNIQYF
TGTGCCAGCAGCTTTTCCCAGCGGCGGGAATATAACATTCAGTACTTC
>TRBJ1-2|16|.|.|TRBV28
CASSAIRDTHNYGYTF
TGTGCCAGCAGTGCCATCCGGGACACCCACAACTATGGCTACACCTTC